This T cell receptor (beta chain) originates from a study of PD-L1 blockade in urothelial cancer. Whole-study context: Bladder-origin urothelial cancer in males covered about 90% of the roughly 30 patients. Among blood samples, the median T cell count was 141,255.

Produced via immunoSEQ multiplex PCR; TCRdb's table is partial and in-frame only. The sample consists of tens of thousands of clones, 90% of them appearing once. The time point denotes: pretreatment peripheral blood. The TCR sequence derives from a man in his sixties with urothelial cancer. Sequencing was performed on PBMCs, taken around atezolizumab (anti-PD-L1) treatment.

For the CDR3, the DNA is TGTGCCAGCAGCCCCTCAACTAGCGGGGTCACCTACGAGCAGTACTTC. Protein: CASSPSTSGVTYEQYF. The chain uses TRBV4-2 and TRBJ2-7, with 10 bases fitting TRBD2. Germline V gene sequence: CDR1 LGHNA, CDR2 YNFKEQ. CDR3 length: 16 residues. Germline trimming cut 4 bases from V and 2 bases from J; bases unmatched to any gene: 8.